Sequencing of this TCR beta chain was carried out in a study of blood T cell repertoires in COVID-19 (dated by TCRdb to 2020 to 2022). About the investigation overall: Samples covering the acute and convalescent phases of COVID-19 were provided by collaborators in the United States, Italy and Spain. The material from the prospective study consisted of cDNA or gDNA derived from T cells, B-cell-depleted T cells, or PBMCs. Samples came from the ongoing ImmuneRACE study (first 160 participants) plus 1,254 subjects from 6 global collaborators. A de-identified subject ID, COVID-19 status, age in years and sex were almost always included in the sample metadata. Deeply sampled blood TCRbeta repertoires from subjects exposed to, actively infected with, or recovered from COVID-19 were included in the dataset. The repertoires were released in a freely available public database intended as a resource for research on the immune response to SARS-CoV-2. Where available, HLA class I and class II types were taken from metadata supplied by the sample provider and were not determined by assay-based typing. Overall results and qualifications from the work: The quantity of clinical and demographic metadata differed by source and by participant and was supplied without curation.

For this clone: It has no known antigen specificity. There are no base qualities to consult, and no much larger clone falls within one base.

The junction shows trimming of 0 bases on V and 1 base on J, and the gene matches do not reach 2 bases of it. Via the germline V gene (reference sequence), CDR1 is GTSNPN and CDR2 SVGIG. The CDR3 contains 15 residues, cysteine and phenylalanine counted. CDR3 DNA is the only sequence kept; it has 45 bases, read in frame from the first base. The immunoSEQ Assay, a bias-controlled multiplex PCR, was used to amplify TCRbeta CDR3 regions from genomic DNA. Per the original workflow: The number of nucleated cells in each sample was estimated by amplification of reference gene primers within the assay. To quantify the absolute abundance of each unique TCRbeta CDR3 rearrangement, sequence reads were collapsed and filtered. For each sample, productive Simpson clonality was calculated as the square root of Simpson's diversity index across productive rearrangements. In its TCRdb copy, this immuneACCESS table keeps in-frame sequences only and misses some clones. Where compared with another copy, unresolved V genes explain less than half of these, and the others have no known cause. V and J calls and clone size come straight from that table; D and trimming were deduced from the DNA. The sample yields 350,000 or so clones; roughly 90% were counted once. The ten largest clones add up to roughly 1% of the sample.

In the prospective study, participants were about 18 to 89 years old, resided in 20 to 30 geographic areas of the United States, and were enrolled through a virtual design. In the prospective study, participants were assigned to cohorts based on the clinical history participants reported in a screening survey and a study questionnaire. For ImmuneRACE Cohort 3, a participant was defined as recovered based on two consecutive negative NP/OP PCR tests, clearance by a healthcare professional, or resolution of symptoms. Mobile phlebotomists in the prospective study collected whole blood, serum and a nasopharyngeal or oropharyngeal swab from every participant. Additional blood draws and questionnaires over a roughly two-month period could optionally be provided by prospective study participants. Before DNA extraction, prospective study blood samples were shipped either frozen or at room temperature.

In this chain, TRBV30 is recombined with TRBJ2-7; the central 11 bases match TRBD1. Material: PBMCs or T cells enriched from blood (not recorded which). This clonotype was sampled from a woman in her twenties or thirties who had recovered from COVID-19. The sequence in DNA is TGTGCCTGGAGTGTCCGGGACAGGGGGTCCTACGAGCAGTACTTC. This codes for CAWSVRDRGSYEQYF. Extended through the reference TRBV30 and TRBJ2-7 proteins, this CDR3 yields the full variable domain: SQTIHQWPATLVQPVGSPLSLECTVEGTSNPNLYWYRQAAGRGLQLLFYSVGIGQISSEVPQNLSASRPQDRQFILSSKKLLLSDSGFYLCAWSVRDRGSYEQYFGPGTRLTVT.